This T cell receptor delta chain is from a study of gamma-delta chains in newborns, infants, children. On the study more broadly: Polyclonal expansion of innate γδ T cells after birth follows microbial exposure.

TCRdb redid the clone calls on the reads with CATT. Here the sample spans 10,000 to 13,000 delta-chain clones, roughly 9.5% being singletons. Per germline, CDR1 GEAIGNYY and CDR2 EKD. With 3 bases clipped from V and 6 bases from J, the junction kept 10 bases outside the gene matches. This CDR3 has 17 amino acids. The receptor was isolated from a child who was a newborn, infant or young child, either healthy, febrile or measles-vaccinated (not recorded which). This chain uses TRDV2 with TRDJ2, with 12 positions matching TRDD3. Input material: blood. CDR3 amino acids: CACDLAGGYESPAQLFF. The CDR3 DNA sequence: TGTGCCTGTGACTTGGCTGGGGGATACGAGTCTCCAGCACAACTCTTCTTT.